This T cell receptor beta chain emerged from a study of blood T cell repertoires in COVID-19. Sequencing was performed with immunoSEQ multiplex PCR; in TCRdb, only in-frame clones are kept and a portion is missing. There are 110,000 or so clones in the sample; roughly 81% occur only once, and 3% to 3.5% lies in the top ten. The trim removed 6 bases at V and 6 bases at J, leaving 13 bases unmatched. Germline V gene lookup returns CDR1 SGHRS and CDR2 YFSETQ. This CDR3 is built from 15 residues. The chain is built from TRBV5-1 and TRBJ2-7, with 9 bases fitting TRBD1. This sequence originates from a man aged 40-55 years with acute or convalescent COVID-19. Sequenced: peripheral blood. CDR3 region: CASTTEGTGLAEQYF. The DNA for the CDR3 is TGCGCCAGCACCACCGAAGGGACAGGGTTGGCCGAGCAGTACTTC.